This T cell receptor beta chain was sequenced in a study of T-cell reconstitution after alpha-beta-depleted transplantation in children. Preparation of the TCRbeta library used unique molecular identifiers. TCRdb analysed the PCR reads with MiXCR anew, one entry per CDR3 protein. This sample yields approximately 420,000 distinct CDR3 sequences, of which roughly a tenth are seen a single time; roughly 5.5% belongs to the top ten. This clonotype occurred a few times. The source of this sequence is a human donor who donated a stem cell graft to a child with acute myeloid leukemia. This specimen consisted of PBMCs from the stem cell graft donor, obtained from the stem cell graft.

The CDR3 nucleotides are TGTGCCAGCAGTTACTCGAGGCAAACCAATGAGCAGTTCTTC. It codes for CASSYSRQTNEQFF. The V call is TRBV6-5, the J call TRBJ2-1; D gene ambiguous. CDR1 is MNHEY and CDR2 is SVGAGI in the germline V gene. This CDR3 is built from 14 residues. The ends were cut back, 0 bases at V and 6 bases at J, with 9 bases in the middle.